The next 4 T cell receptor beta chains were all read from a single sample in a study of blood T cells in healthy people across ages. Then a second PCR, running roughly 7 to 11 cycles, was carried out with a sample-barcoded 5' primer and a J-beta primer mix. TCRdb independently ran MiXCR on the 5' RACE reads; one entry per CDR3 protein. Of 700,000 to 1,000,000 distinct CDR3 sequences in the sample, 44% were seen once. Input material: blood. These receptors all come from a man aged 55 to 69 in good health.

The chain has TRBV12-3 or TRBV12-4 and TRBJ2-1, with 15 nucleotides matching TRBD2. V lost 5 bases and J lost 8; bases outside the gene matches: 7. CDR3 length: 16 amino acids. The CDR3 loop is CASSGLAGGHDDEQFF. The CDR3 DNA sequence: TGTGCCAGCAGTGGACTAGCGGGGGGGCACGACGATGAGCAGTTCTTC.

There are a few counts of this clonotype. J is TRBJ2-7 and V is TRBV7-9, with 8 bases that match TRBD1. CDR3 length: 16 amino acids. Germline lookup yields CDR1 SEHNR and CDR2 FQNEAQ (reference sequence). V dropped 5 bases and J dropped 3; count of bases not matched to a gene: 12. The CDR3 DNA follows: TGTGCCAGCAGCCAAATGCCCGGGACAGGTCACTACGAGCAGTACTTC. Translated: CASSQMPGTGHYEQYF.

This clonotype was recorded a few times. This CDR3 reads CASSRALAGNQETQYF. The CDR3 nucleotides are TGTGCCAGCAGCAGGGCCCTAGCTGGTAACCAAGAGACCCAGTACTTC. The chain uses TRBV12-3 or TRBV12-4 and TRBJ2-5; the D call may be TRBD1 or TRBD2 (5 bases each). Trimming took 6 bases from V and 0 from J, leaving 17 bases between them. CDR3 length: 16 residues.

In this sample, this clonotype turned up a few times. CDR3 nucleotide sequence: TGTGCCAGCAGTGGGGGTAGCGGGGCCGGCTACGAGCAGTACTTC. It yields the protein CASSGGSGAGYEQYF. The rearrangement uses TRBV12-3 or TRBV12-4 and TRBJ2-7; 8 bases are shared with TRBD2. The CDR3 is 15 amino acids. The V and J ends lost 5 bases and 3 bases, in that order; junction bases with no gene match: 9.